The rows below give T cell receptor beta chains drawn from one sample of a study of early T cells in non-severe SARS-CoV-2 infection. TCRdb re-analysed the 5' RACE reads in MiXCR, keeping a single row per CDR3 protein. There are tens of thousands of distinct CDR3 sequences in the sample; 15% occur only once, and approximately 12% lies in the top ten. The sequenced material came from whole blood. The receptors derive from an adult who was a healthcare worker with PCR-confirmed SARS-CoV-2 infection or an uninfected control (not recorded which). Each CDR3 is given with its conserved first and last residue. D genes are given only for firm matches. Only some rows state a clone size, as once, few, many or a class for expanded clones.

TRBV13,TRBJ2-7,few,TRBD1,CASSSRGPGYEQYF,TGTGCCAGCAGCTCCAGGGGGCCCGGTTACGAGCAGTACTTC
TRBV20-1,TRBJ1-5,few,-,CSARSLGGMGNQPQHF,TGCAGTGCTAGATCCCTCGGGGGAATGGGCAATCAGCCCCAGCATTTT
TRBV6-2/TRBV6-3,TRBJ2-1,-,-,CASHDSGTNYNEQFF,TGTGCCAGCCATGACTCGGGGACCAACTACAATGAGCAGTTCTTC
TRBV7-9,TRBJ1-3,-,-,CASSSENVAGNTIYF,TGTGCCAGCAGCTCAGAGAACGTGGCTGGAAACACCATATATTTT
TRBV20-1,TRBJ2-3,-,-,CSARGTSQPDTQYF,TGCAGTGCTAGAGGAACTAGCCAGCCTGATACGCAGTATTTT
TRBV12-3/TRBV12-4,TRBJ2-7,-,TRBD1,CASSLGQAPTLHF,TGTGCCAGCAGTCTCGGACAGGCCCCTACGTTACACTTC
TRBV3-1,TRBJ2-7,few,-,CASSQDLRTGASEQYF,TGTGCCAGCAGCCAAGATCTTAGGACGGGTGCATCCGAGCAGTACTTC
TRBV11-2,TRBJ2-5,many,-,CASSSGPQETQYF,TGTGCCAGCAGCTCCGGGCCCCAAGAGACCCAGTACTTC
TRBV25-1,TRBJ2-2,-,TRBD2,CASSEPSGSNTGELFF,TGTGCCAGCAGTGAACCTAGCGGGAGCAATACCGGGGAGCTGTTTTTT
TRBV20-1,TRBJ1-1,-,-,CSARGTGMNTEAFF,TGCAGTGCTCGAGGTACAGGGATGAACACTGAAGCTTTCTTT
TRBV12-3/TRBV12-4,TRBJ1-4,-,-,CASSSSGTSLEKLFF,TGTGCCAGCAGTTCGTCCGGGACCTCCCTCGAAAAACTGTTTTTT
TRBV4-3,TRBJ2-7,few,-,CASSQESGRNPSYEQYF,TGCGCCAGCAGCCAAGAATCAGGGAGGAATCCCTCCTACGAGCAGTACTTC
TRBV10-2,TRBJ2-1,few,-,CATWGPNNEQFF,TGCGCCACATGGGGACCAAACAATGAGCAGTTCTTC
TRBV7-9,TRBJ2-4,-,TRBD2,CASSLGLAGTLAKNIQYF,TGTGCCAGCAGCTTAGGCCTAGCGGGGACCTTAGCCAAAAACATTCAGTACTTC
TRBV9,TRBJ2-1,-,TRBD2,CASSSQLREGAHNEQFF,TGTGCCAGCAGCTCCCAACTCCGGGAGGGCGCCCACAATGAGCAGTTCTTC
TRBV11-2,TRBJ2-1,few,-,CASSLGGAYNEQFF,TGTGCCAGCAGCTTAGGGGGCGCCTACAATGAGCAGTTCTTC
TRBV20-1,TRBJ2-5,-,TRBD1,CSARKTGSLETQYF,TGCAGTGCTAGGAAGACAGGGTCTTTGGAGACCCAGTACTTC
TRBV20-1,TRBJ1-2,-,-,CSVPAARYGYTF,TGCAGTGTCCCGGCGGCGCGCTATGGCTACACCTTC
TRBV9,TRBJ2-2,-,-,CASSVTGSTGELFF,TGTGCCAGCAGCGTAACAGGAAGCACCGGGGAGCTGTTTTTT
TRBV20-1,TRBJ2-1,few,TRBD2,CSARDQVGLADFSYNEQFF,TGCAGTGCTAGAGACCAAGTAGGACTAGCGGACTTCTCCTACAATGAGCAGTTCTTC
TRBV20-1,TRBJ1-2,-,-,CSARVGRAHRGETNYGYTF,TGCAGTGCTAGAGTAGGCCGTGCGCACCGGGGGGAAACTAACTATGGCTACACCTTC
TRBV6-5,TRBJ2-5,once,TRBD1,CASSPTGSETQYF,TGTGCCAGCAGTCCGACAGGGTCGGAGACCCAGTACTTC
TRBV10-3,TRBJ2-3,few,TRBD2,CAIKASGGGAADTQYF,TGTGCCATCAAAGCTAGCGGGGGAGGAGCCGCTGATACGCAGTATTTT
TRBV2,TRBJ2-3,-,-,CAIHHGGEAADTQYF,TGTGCCATACACCACGGGGGAGAAGCTGCAGATACGCAGTATTTT
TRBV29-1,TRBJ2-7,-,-,CSVELGGRGDEQYF,TGCAGCGTTGAACTAGGAGGCAGGGGCGACGAGCAGTACTTC